These 11 T cell receptor beta chains were sequenced from one sample in a study of CD8+CD57+ T cells in acquired aplastic anemia. Those patients picked for sequencing had displayed CD8+CD57+ cell expansion on flow cytometry. TCR beta VDJ combinations and CDR3 sequences were profiled from genomic DNA. TCRdb ran MiXCR on the reads and lists one entry per CDR3 protein. The sample holds around 180,000 distinct CDR3 sequences; about 44% are singletons and the top ten take 10% to 15%. Sequencing was carried out using sorted CD4+, CD8+, or CD8+CD57+ T cells (not recorded which) from PBMCs. These receptors all come from a human donor with aplastic anemia.

Many counts were recorded for this clonotype. The V and J genes are TRBV29-1 and TRBJ1-1, with D possibly matching TRBD1 (5 bases). The V and J ends lost 6 bases and 10 bases respectively, with 15 bases between them. The CDR3 length is 11 residues. Germline V gene sequence: CDR1 SQVTM, CDR2 ANQGSEA. CDR3 in amino acids: CSVQGIEGAFF. In nucleotides, the CDR3 is TGCAGCGTCCAGGGAATCGAGGGAGCTTTCTTT. The full variable domain, in which reference TRBV29-1 and TRBJ1-1 provide the parts outside the CDR3, is SAVISQKPSRDICQRGTSLTIQCQVDSQVTMMFWYRQQPGQSLTLIATANQGSEATYESGFVIDKFPISRPNLTFSTLTVSNMSPEDSSIYLCSVQGIEGAFFGQGTRLTVV.

This clonotype was picked up one time. V and J are TRBV7-9 and TRBJ2-5; no definite D call. CDR1 SEHNR and CDR2 FQNEAQ come from the germline V gene (reference sequence). CDR3 length equals 12 residues. V lost 3 bases and J 5 bases, leaving 7 bases between the germline ends. The CDR3 region is CASSFRVETQYF. The CDR3 nucleotides read TGTGCCAGCAGCTTCCGGGTGGAGACCCAGTACTTC.

The count of this clonotype is one. This chain uses TRBV4-1 with TRBJ2-7; 10 nucleotides align to TRBD1. The CDR3 has 14 residues. CDR1 is MGHRA, CDR2 YSYEKL, per germline. V lost 3 bases to trimming and J lost 7 bases; unmatched junction nucleotides: 6. CDR3 bases: TGCGCCAGCAGCCAGGCGGGACAGGGGAGGGAGCAGTACTTC. Encoded protein: CASSQAGQGREQYF.

The chain's CDR3 is CASSLEDGGHYEQYF. The DNA for the CDR3 is TGTGCCAGCAGCTTAGAAGACGGAGGGCACTACGAGCAGTACTTC. The chain carries TRBV11-2 and TRBJ2-7; TRBD2 might be the D (6 bases). This CDR3 spans 15 amino acids. Per the germline V gene, CDR1 is SGHAT and CDR2 is FQNNGV. The V end was cut by 0 bases, the J end by 3 bases, with 12 bases between.

V gene TRBV19 combines with J gene TRBJ1-2; D unclear. The CDR3 totals 11 residues. Trimming removed 6 bases at V and 2 bases at J, with 4 bases between. CDR1 and CDR2 (germline): LNHDA, SQIVND (reference sequence). CDR3 loop: CASRSNYGYTF. The CDR3 DNA sequence: TGTGCCAGTAGGTCAAACTATGGCTACACCTTC.

This chain connects TRBV28 to TRBJ1-4, with 8 bases that match TRBD1. From germline, CDR1 is MDHEN and CDR2 SYDVKM. V shed 5 bases and J 5 bases; nucleotides not matched to a gene: 4. The CDR3 sequence is 14 residues long. The CDR3 nucleotides read TGTGCCAGCAGTACCCGGACAGGGAATGAAAAACTGTTTTTT. It yields the protein CASSTRTGNEKLFF.

This chain links TRBV5-1 with TRBJ2-3; D remains unclear. This CDR3 is built from 11 residues. Looked up from germline, CDR1 is SGHRS and CDR2 is YFSETQ. V lost 4 bases, J lost 4 bases, and 4 bases lay in between. The CDR3 DNA reads TGCGCCAGCAGCGGAGCAGATACGCAGTATTTT. Amino acid sequence: CASSGADTQYF. Full variable domain (rest looked up from reference TRBV5-1 and TRBJ2-3): KAGVTQTPRYLIKTRGQQVTLSCSPISGHRSVSWYQQTPGQGLQFLFEYFSETQRNKGNFPGRFSGRQFSNSRSEMNVSTLELGDSALYLCASSGADTQYFGPGTRLTVL.

This clonotype has ten or more counts. One base away lies a much larger clone, so this may be a sequencing read error. V gene TRBV15 combines with J gene TRBJ2-1; 7 bases fit TRBD1. This CDR3 spans 16 amino acids. Germline V gives CDR1 LNHNV, CDR2 YYDKDF (reference sequence). DNA of the CDR3: TGTGCCACCAGCCAACAGGGACAGTTACTTTACAATAAGCAGTTCTTC. Amino acids: CATSQQGQLLYNKQFF.

This clonotype was seen at least ten times. The chain uses TRBV20-1 and TRBJ2-1, with 10 bases matching TRBD2. Germline CDR1 reads DFQATT; CDR2 reads SNEGSKA (reference sequence). The CDR3 has 14 residues. Germline trimming cut 6 bases from V and 7 bases from J; bases unmatched to any gene: 9. This chain's CDR3 is CSAQNSGGGNEQFF. The CDR3 nucleotides are TGCAGTGCCCAGAACAGCGGGGGGGGAAATGAGCAGTTCTTC.

The rearrangement joins TRBV10-2 to TRBJ2-1, with 8 bases lining up with TRBD2. The V gene's germline CDR1 is WSHSY and CDR2 SAAADI. V lost 6 bases to trimming and J lost 6 bases; unmatched junction nucleotides: 4. The CDR3 is 13 residues long. The DNA for the CDR3 is TGCGCCAGCAGCAGGACTAGCAGCAATGAGCAGTTCTTC. This sequence encodes CASSRTSSNEQFF.

This clonotype was counted many times. This sequence joins TRBV6-1 and TRBJ1-6; 9 nucleotides agree with TRBD1. Per germline, CDR1 MNHNS and CDR2 SASEGT. The CDR3 runs 15 residues. V was clipped by 2 bases and J by 8 bases; unmatched bases: 4. CDR3 nucleotide sequence: TGTGCCAGCAGTGAATATGGGACAGGGTATTCACCCCTCCACTTT. Its protein product is CASSEYGTGYSPLHF.